The 19 T cell receptor beta chains below all came from one sample that was sequenced in a study of vaccination and CD4 T cells after COVID-19 (dated by TCRdb to between 2021 and 2023). The treatment or condition label here, explained by the study, means: approximately nine-day PBMC culture with coronavirus spike peptide pools or control peptides (ViraFEST assay). No cognate antigen is known for these TCRs. Libraries were built with PCR. The data were produced on an Illumina iSeq 100. At the Johns Hopkins FTIC core, DNA from the cultured CD4+ T cells underwent TCR sequencing with the Oncomine TCR Beta short-read assay. TCRdb took the public reads, trimmed them with fastp at Q25, ran MiXCR for clone calling and kept in-frame beta chains. Identical CDR3 protein sequences are pooled into one entry, listed with their most common genes and DNA. The sample table contains around 19,000 distinct CDR3 sequences; only one count was recorded for 45% to 55% of them. 6.5% to 9% of the sample goes to the ten largest clones.

The specimen was CD4+ T cells from blood, cultured in vitro. All receptors come from a human donor who had recovered from COVID-19.

The CDR3 here is CASSIGQGNILHF. The CDR3 bases are TGTGCCAGCAGCATTGGACAGGGGAATATTCTCCACTTT. J is TRBJ1-6 and V is TRBV5-4, with 9 bases aligning to TRBD1. The junction had 9 bases not matched to a gene; V was cut back by 4 bases and J by 16 bases. This CDR3 spans 13 amino acids. Germline CDR1 and CDR2: SGHNT and YYREEE (reference sequence).

J is TRBJ2-3 and V is TRBV20-1; no firm D call. In germline, CDR1 is DFQATT, CDR2 SNEGSKA (reference sequence). V was pared by 2 bases and J by 4 bases, with 10 bases between. The CDR3 spans 13 residues. CDR3 region: CSARLVSPDTQYF. CDR3 sequence (DNA): TGCAGTGCTAGACTAGTTTCCCCAGATACGCAGTATTTT.

J is TRBJ1-5 and V is TRBV19; no clear D gene. The CDR3 has 14 amino acids. The V gene lost 3 bases and the J gene lost 6 bases, with 12 bases spanning the gap. Germline CDR1 LNHDA, CDR2 SQIVND (reference sequence). The CDR3, as DNA: TGTGCCAGTAGTATCGGAGTAGGAGGTCAGCCCCAGCATTTT. Translating gives CASSIGVGGQPQHF. The full variable domain, rest sourced from reference TRBV19 and TRBJ1-5, is DGGITQSPKYLFRKEGQNVTLSCEQNLNHDAMYWYRQDPGQGLRLIYYSQIVNDFQKGDIAEGYSVSREKKESFPLTVTSAQKNPTAFYLCASSIGVGGQPQHFGDGTRLSIL.

The rearrangement joins TRBV27 to TRBJ2-2; perhaps TRBD2 as D (6 bases). The CDR3 totals 16 residues. V dropped 4 bases and J dropped 0 bases, with 12 bases sitting between them. Looked up from germline, CDR1 is MNHEY and CDR2 is SMNVEV (reference sequence). The CDR3 sequence is CASSSLTRANTGELFF. In nucleotides, the CDR3 is TGTGCCAGCAGTTCGCTGACTAGAGCGAACACCGGGGAGCTGTTTTTT.

V usage is TRBV2 and J usage is TRBJ2-7; 9 bases are shared with TRBD1. V was clipped by 7 bases and J by 4 bases; unmatched bases: 5. CDR3 length: 13 residues. Germline CDR1 reads SNHLY; CDR2 reads FYNNEI. The CDR3, as DNA: TGTGCCAGCACAGGGACAGGGTATTACGAGCAGTACTTC. It encodes CASTGTGYYEQYF.

This clonotype was found a few times. The chain carries TRBV11-2 and TRBJ1-1; D call uncertain. V lost 3 bases and J lost 2, with 7 bases in between. The CDR3 is 13 amino acids. Germline CDR1 SGHAT, CDR2 FQNNGV. In DNA, the CDR3 is TGTGCCAGCAGCTTTTCCGGAAACACTGAAGCTTTCTTT. Translating gives CASSFSGNTEAFF.

The chain employs TRBV30 and TRBJ1-6; a possible D gene is TRBD1 (5 bases). CDR3 size: 12 residues. Trimming removed 7 bases at V and 8 bases at J, with 12 bases between. Germline V gene sequence: CDR1 GTSNPN, CDR2 SVGIG (reference sequence). The CDR3 here is CASRGSDSPLHF. CDR3 nucleotides: TGTGCCTCGCGGGGCTCGGATTCACCCCTCCACTTT.

The V call is TRBV12-3 or TRBV12-4, the J call TRBJ2-1, with 11 bases identical to TRBD2. With 6 bases clipped from V and 1 base from J, the junction kept 5 bases outside the gene matches. The CDR3 runs to 16 residues. CDR3 bases: TGTGCCAGCAGACGTAGCGGGGGGGCGTCCTACAATGAGCAGTTCTTC. This sequence encodes CASRRSGGASYNEQFF.

This clonotype was seen a handful of times. The rearrangement uses TRBV27 and TRBJ1-2; 9 bases align to TRBD1. This CDR3 has 14 residues. The ends lost 0 bases at V and 4 bases at J; junction bases unmatched: 0. In germline, CDR1 is MNHEY, CDR2 SMNVEV (reference sequence). Written as DNA, the CDR3 is TGTGCCAGCAGTTTATCGGACAGGGGCTATGGCTACACCTTC. Protein sequence: CASSLSDRGYGYTF.

This clonotype appeared a few times. V usage is TRBV20-1 and J usage is TRBJ2-3; possibly TRBD1 for D (5 bases). Germline CDR1 is DFQATT and CDR2 is SNEGSKA (reference sequence). The CDR3 has 15 residues. V lost 0 bases to trimming and J lost 5 bases, with 15 bases between them. The CDR3 here is CSARDRVSGKDTQYF. CDR3 nucleotide sequence: TGCAGTGCTAGAGATAGGGTGTCAGGGAAAGATACGCAGTATTTT.

The genes are TRBV5-4 and TRBJ1-2; D may be TRBD1 (6 bases). Trimming cost V 4 bases and J 7 bases, with 14 bases left between them. The CDR3 runs 13 residues. The germline CDR1 and CDR2 sequences are SGHNT and YYREEE (reference sequence). The CDR3 loop is CASSLSTGSGYTF. The CDR3 DNA is TGTGCCAGCAGCCTCTCAACAGGGTCTGGCTACACCTTC. The variable domain in full, completed from reference TRBV5-4 and TRBJ1-2, reads ETGVTQSPTHLIKTRGQQVTLRCSSQSGHNTVSWYQQALGQGPQFIFQYYREEENGRGNFPPRFSGLQFPNYSSELNVNALELDDSALYLCASSLSTGSGYTFGSGTRLTVV.

For this clonotype: The limits of the CDR3 on the DNA are not certain, so only TCRdb's listed CDR3 is given. The chain joins TRBV21-1 to TRBJ1-5. TRBV21-1 is marked as a pseudogene. 23 amino acids form the CDR3, both terminal residues included. The CDR3 here is CASTNQTSMYLCASSSLLLAQHF.

This clonotype was seen a handful of times. Here the CDR3 DNA reads TGTGCCAGCAGCCCGGACAGAACCAATAATTCACCCCTCCACTTT. Encoded protein: CASSPDRTNNSPLHF. This rearrangement joins TRBV5-4 to TRBJ1-6; D is possibly TRBD1 (6 bases). Trimming took off 4 bases at V and 5 bases at J, with 13 bases between the two ends. CDR1 and CDR2 (germline): SGHNT, YYREEE (reference sequence). The CDR3 is 15 amino acids.

In DNA, the CDR3 is TGTGCCAGCAGTCCGGGACTAGCGGGGGGGGCCTACAATGAGCAGTTCTTC. Its translation: CASSPGLAGGAYNEQFF. The chain combines TRBV6-1 with TRBJ2-1; TRBD2 aligns across 16 bases. The CDR3 extends over 17 amino acids. The J segment lost 2 bases and the V segment lost 5 bases, leaving 3 bases of the junction unmatched. The V gene's germline CDR1 is MNHNS and CDR2 SASEGT.

This chain links TRBV6-1 with TRBJ2-1, with a possible D match to TRBD2 (5 bases). Trimming cost V 8 bases and J 4 bases, with 12 bases left between them. The V gene's germline CDR1 is MNHNS and CDR2 SASEGT. The CDR3 is 13 amino acids. The CDR3 sequence is CASGSSGYNEQFF. For the CDR3, the DNA is TGTGCCAGCGGGTCCTCGGGGTACAATGAGCAGTTCTTC.

Only a few counts were recorded for this clonotype. The J gene is TRBJ2-7, the V gene TRBV7-9, with 13 nucleotides matching TRBD2. Trimming at V came to 5 bases and at J to 6 bases, leaving 7 bases not matched to a gene. Germline V CDR1 and CDR2: SEHNR, FQNEAQ (reference sequence). CDR3 length equals 15 residues. The CDR3 bases are TGTGCCAGCAGCAAAACTAGCGGGAGGGCAACCGAGCAGTACTTC. Its translation: CASSKTSGRATEQYF.

This clonotype was found a few times. The chain has TRBV28 and TRBJ1-1, with D hard to call. From germline, CDR1 is MDHEN and CDR2 SYDVKM. Deletions cut 10 bases from V and 4 bases from J, with 7 bases between. This CDR3 contains 10 residues. CDR3 in amino acids: CATGGTEAFF. Here the CDR3 DNA reads TGTGCCACCGGTGGCACTGAAGCTTTCTTT.

The chain combines TRBV20-1 with TRBJ2-7, with 12 positions matching TRBD2. With 0 bases clipped from V and 0 bases from J, the junction kept 27 bases outside the gene matches. Germline V CDR1 and CDR2: DFQATT, SNEGSKA (reference sequence). This CDR3 spans 24 amino acids. CDR3 region: CSARDLGRGVILAGGRLSSYEQYF. The CDR3 nucleotides are TGCAGTGCTAGAGATCTAGGCAGGGGGGTAATACTAGCGGGAGGCCGGCTCAGCTCCTACGAGCAGTACTTC.

The chain carries TRBV6-1 and TRBJ1-1; a possible D gene is TRBD1 (6 bases). This CDR3 has 16 residues. Trimming took off 3 bases at V and 0 bases at J, with 14 bases between the two ends. Germline V CDR1 and CDR2: MNHNS, SASEGT. Here the CDR3 reads CASSEFRTVMNTEAFF. In DNA form, the CDR3 reads TGTGCCAGCAGTGAGTTTCGGACAGTTATGAACACTGAAGCTTTCTTT.